The 19 T cell receptor beta chains given below trace back to one sample, sequenced in a study of T cells in Graves' hyperthyroidism and ophthalmopathy. RNA transcripts served as the template for amplifying TCR beta CDR3 regions. The HTBI primer set served for first-round RT-PCR of the TCR CDR3. TCRdb reprocessed the multiplex PCR reads via MiXCR and lists one record per CDR3 protein. The top ten hold roughly 7.9% of the sample, which has about 290,000 distinct CDR3 sequences, roughly an eighth seen once. Sequences were obtained from blood. Every receptor here comes from a woman aged 40 to 55 with Graves' hyperthyroidism.

The chain carries TRBV7-8 and TRBJ1-2, with a weak D call TRBD1 (5 bases). Germline CDR1 and CDR2: SGHVS and FQNEAQ. The CDR3 length is 13 residues. V gave up 3 bases and J gave up 3 bases, with 8 bases separating them. The CDR3 nucleotides are TGTGCCAGCAGCTTTCGCAGGGACTATGGCTACACCTTC. As protein: CASSFRRDYGYTF.

This chain uses TRBV5-1 with TRBJ1-1, with 7 nucleotides matching TRBD1. This CDR3 is 14 amino acids long. CDR1 and CDR2 (germline): SGHRS, YFSETQ. V trimming: 2 bases; J trimming: 2 bases; junction bases outside the gene matches: 3. CDR3 coding DNA: TGCGCCAGCAGCTTCCACAGGGGTAACACTGAAGCTTTCTTT. It yields the protein CASSFHRGNTEAFF.

This clonotype was observed at least ten times. The gene calls are TRBV5-6 and TRBJ2-4; possible D gene TRBD1, 6 bases. The germline V gene has CDR1 SGHDT and CDR2 YYEEEE. V was trimmed by 2 bases and J by 8 bases, leaving 11 bases between them. The CDR3 is made up of 13 amino acids. In DNA form, the CDR3 reads TGTGCCAGCAGCTTCAACAGGGCGGACATTCAGTACTTC. Protein sequence: CASSFNRADIQYF.

This clonotype was seen ten or more times. The rearrangement uses TRBV2 and TRBJ2-2; D ambiguous. The CDR3 loop spans 13 amino acids. Germline V CDR1 and CDR2: SNHLY, FYNNEI. Trimming took 4 bases from V and 0 from J, leaving 3 bases between them. The CDR3 sequence: CASSASNTGELFF. The CDR3 DNA reads as TGTGCCAGCAGTGCGTCGAACACCGGGGAGCTGTTTTTT.

This chain connects TRBV4-1 to TRBJ2-3, with 8 bases that match TRBD2. CDR1 MGHRA and CDR2 YSYEKL come from the germline V gene. Germline trimming cut 1 base from V and 4 bases from J; bases unmatched to any gene: 7. CDR3 length equals 16 residues. DNA of the CDR3: TGCGCCAGCAGCCAAGTCGGAGCGGGAGCCCCAGATACGCAGTATTTT. Protein: CASSQVGAGAPDTQYF.

The sample holds many counts of this clonotype. The rearrangement uses TRBV7-9 and TRBJ1-5; no clear D. V gave up 5 bases and J gave up 3 bases, with 8 bases separating them. The CDR3 length is 13 residues. CDR1 SEHNR and CDR2 FQNEAQ come from the germline V gene (reference sequence). The CDR3 reads CASSAGPNQPQHF. The CDR3, as DNA: TGTGCCAGCAGCGCGGGTCCCAATCAGCCCCAGCATTTT.

V usage is TRBV19 and J usage is TRBJ2-1; possible D gene TRBD1, 5 bases. Looked up from germline, CDR1 is LNHDA and CDR2 is SQIVND (reference sequence). Trimming removed 2 bases from V and 0 bases from J, with 11 bases in between. This CDR3 has 16 amino acids. CDR3 bases: TGTGCCAGTAGTATATTGTGGACACGCTCCTACAATGAGCAGTTCTTC. It translates to CASSILWTRSYNEQFF.

This clonotype was counted ten times or more. This chain uses TRBV6-1 with TRBJ1-2, with 10 bases fitting TRBD1. Germline loops: CDR1 MNHNS, CDR2 SASEGT. There are 14 residues in the CDR3. The V gene end was trimmed by 9 bases and the J gene end by 3 bases; junction bases not matched to a gene: 7. The CDR3 sequence is CASRRDRGDYGYTF. In DNA form, the CDR3 reads TGTGCCAGTAGACGGGACAGGGGAGACTATGGCTACACCTTC.

This clonotype was seen repeatedly, ten times or more. The chain joins TRBV28 to TRBJ2-1, with unresolved D. V lost 10 bases and J lost 6, with 16 bases in between. Germline V gene lookup returns CDR1 MDHEN and CDR2 SYDVKM. This CDR3 is built from 13 residues. The CDR3 DNA is TGTGCCACCACCCGAAGGAGAGCCAATGAGCAGTTCTTC. This codes for CATTRRRANEQFF.

This clonotype was seen ten or more times. This chain links TRBV11-2 with TRBJ2-1; TRBD2 matches at 12 bases. Per germline, CDR1 SGHAT and CDR2 FQNNGV. CDR3 size: 17 residues. The V gene end was trimmed by 6 bases and the J gene end by 5 bases; junction bases not matched to a gene: 11. As DNA, the CDR3 is TGTGCCAGCAGGCAAGGACTAGCGGGACCGGTGAACAATGAGCAGTTCTTC. This sequence encodes CASRQGLAGPVNNEQFF.

Worth noting for this clonotype: This sequence may be a read error, since a much larger clone differs from it by one base. The chain has TRBV6-5 and TRBJ1-4; D remains ambiguous. The CDR3 has 16 amino acids. Per germline, CDR1 MNHEY and CDR2 SVGAGI. Trimming pared 4 bases from V and 7 bases from J, leaving 19 bases between. CDR3 sequence (DNA): TGTGCCAGCAGTTTTTCAGGAATACGGGCTGTTGAAAAACTGTTTTTT. It specifies CASSFSGIRAVEKLFF.

The chain links TRBV4-1 to TRBJ1-5; 8 bases match TRBD1. Germline V gene lookup returns CDR1 MGHRA and CDR2 YSYEKL. The CDR3 has 19 amino acids. The V gene end was trimmed by 4 bases and the J gene end by 1 base; junction bases not matched to a gene: 15. The CDR3, as DNA: TGCGCCAGCAGCCGCGGGGGCCCGCAGGGGGCTCTAAGCAATCAGCCCCAGCATTTT. Protein: CASSRGGPQGALSNQPQHF.

This clonotype has just a few counts. This sequence joins TRBV9 and TRBJ2-3; no clear D gene. The germline gives CDR1 SGDLS, CDR2 YYNGEE. CDR3 length: 16 amino acids. V was pared by 0 bases and J by 2 bases, with 13 bases between. The CDR3 here is CASSVGRLGPTDTQYF. The CDR3 DNA reads as TGTGCCAGCAGCGTAGGAAGGCTAGGCCCCACAGATACGCAGTATTTT.

This clonotype occurred many times. V gene TRBV7-6 combines with J gene TRBJ2-2, with 9 bases fitting TRBD2. With 5 bases clipped from V and 2 bases from J, the junction kept 3 bases outside the gene matches. Per germline, CDR1 SGHVS and CDR2 FNYEAQ. This CDR3 spans 15 amino acids. CDR3 residues: CASSRTSDNTGELFF. For the CDR3, the DNA is TGTGCCAGCAGCCGGACTAGCGACAACACCGGGGAGCTGTTTTTT.

CDR3 loop: CASSQGLAGAPDPFF. CDR3 DNA: TGTGCCAGCAGCCAGGGACTAGCGGGAGCCCCGGATCCGTTCTTC. The V call is TRBV3-1, the J call TRBJ2-1, with TRBD2 identical over 14 bases. Germline trimming cut 3 bases from V and 15 bases from J; bases unmatched to any gene: 10. Looked up from germline, CDR1 is LGHDT and CDR2 is YNNKEL (reference sequence). The CDR3 extends over 15 amino acids.

This clonotype appeared once. The rearrangement uses TRBV29-1 and TRBJ2-3; D is ambiguous. The germline V gene has CDR1 SQVTM and CDR2 ANQGSEA. The CDR3 spans 11 residues. V was cut by 3 bases and J by 2 bases, with 3 bases left in between. Here the CDR3 DNA reads TGCAGCGTTGAGTTCACAGATACGCAGTATTTT. Its protein product is CSVEFTDTQYF.

This clonotype was seen at least ten times. The chain recombines TRBV5-8 with TRBJ2-3; a weak D match, TRBD1 (6 bases). This CDR3 has 13 amino acids. Trimming took off 3 bases at V and 6 bases at J, with 11 bases between the two ends. Germline lookup yields CDR1 SGHTS and CDR2 YDEGEE. The CDR3 bases are TGTGCCAGCAGCTACAACAGGGAGGATACGCAGTATTTT. Translating gives CASSYNREDTQYF. The full variable domain, completed using reference TRBV5-8 and TRBJ2-3, is EAGVTQSPTHLIKTRGQQATLRCSPISGHTSVYWYQQALGLGLQFLLWYDEGEERNRGNFPPRFSGRQFPNYSSELNVNALELEDSALYLCASSYNREDTQYFGPGTRLTVL.

This clonotype came up many times. J is TRBJ2-5 and V is TRBV29-1, with 9 bases fitting TRBD1. The V and J ends lost 1 base and 6 bases, in that order; junction bases with no gene match: 6. The CDR3 extends over 14 amino acids. CDR1 is SQVTM, CDR2 ANQGSEA, per germline. CDR3 in DNA: TGCAGCGTTGAAGGTTGGACAGGGGAGAAGACCCAGTACTTC. Its protein is CSVEGWTGEKTQYF.

The table lists this clonotype with many counts. J is TRBJ2-7 and V is TRBV2; 7 nucleotides agree with TRBD2. The CDR3 runs to 15 residues. Trimming at V came to 9 bases and at J to 1 base, leaving 12 bases not matched to a gene. From germline, CDR1 is SNHLY and CDR2 FYNNEI. Written as DNA, the CDR3 is TGTGCCAGTTTATTAGCGCCGGGAGGATCCTACGAGCAGTACTTC. Translation: CASLLAPGGSYEQYF.